Shown below are 2 T cell receptor beta chains from a single sample sequenced in a study of CD8+ T cells in alopecia areata. Treatment in this sample: oral pan-JAK inhibitor, 5-10 mg twice daily. Sequencing used cDNA as its template, made by extracting RNA and reverse transcribing it. Only in-frame clones appear in the TCRdb table, and some are missing; sequencing was by immunoSEQ multiplex PCR. The sample has under 200,000 clones, less than 70% seen once. The specimen comprised CD4+ T cells sorted from blood, sampled at week 24, from a patient treated with tofacitinib. The receptor set was obtained from a human donor with alopecia areata.

The chain recombines TRBV27 with TRBJ1-6; D gene unclear. The V end lost 6 bases, the J end lost 0 bases, and 12 bases lay between the germline ends. The CDR3 runs 16 residues. Germline lookup yields CDR1 MNHEY and CDR2 SMNVEV (reference sequence). CDR3 loop: CASSFSTDSYNSPLHF. CDR3 DNA sequence: TGTGCCAGCAGCTTCTCAACAGACTCCTATAATTCACCCCTCCACTTT.

The chain employs TRBV30 and TRBJ2-2; D is tentatively TRBD1 or TRBD2 (7 bases each). The CDR3 consists of 15 residues. V gave up 2 bases and J gave up 6 bases, with 16 bases separating them. CDR1 and CDR2 from the germline V gene are GTSNPN and SVGIG (reference sequence). This chain's CDR3 is CAWSTDREGSGELFF. CDR3 DNA sequence: TGTGCCTGGAGTACAGACAGGGAGGGTTCCGGGGAGCTGTTTTTT.